This T cell receptor (beta chain) was retrieved from a study of T-cell reconstitution after alpha-beta-depleted transplantation in children. This clonotype has ten or more counts. A library of TCRbeta sequences, prepared with unique molecular identifiers, was generated. A single record per CDR3 protein comes from TCRdb applying MiXCR to the PCR reads. The profile covers approximately 400,000 distinct CDR3 sequences, with roughly 10% appearing a single time and about 5% taken by the ten largest. The origin of this receptor is a human donor who donated a stem cell graft to a child with acute myeloid leukemia. Here the sequenced sample was PBMCs from the stem cell graft donor, taken from the stem cell graft.

In DNA form, the CDR3 reads TGTGCCAGCAGTCAACGGGACAGGGGTTGGACCGGGGAGCTGTTTTTT. Amino acid sequence: CASSQRDRGWTGELFF. The genes are TRBV6-1 and TRBJ2-2, with 10 bases identical to TRBD1. V was clipped by 5 bases and J by 5 bases; unmatched bases: 8. This CDR3 has 16 amino acids. In germline, CDR1 is MNHNS, CDR2 SASEGT.